The clone carrying this T cell receptor (beta chain) was counted a single time. As yet, its antigen is unknown. The source of the sample is a study of OX40 agonist ivuxolimab in advanced cancers. Across the whole study: Participants, 65% to 85% male, averaged roughly 59 years of age, ranging from about 23 to 80. Three partial responders included one hepatocellular carcinoma patient and two cutaneous melanoma patients.

From germline, CDR1 is MDHEN and CDR2 SYDVKM. With 5 bases clipped from V and 1 base from J, the junction kept 3 bases outside the gene matches. This CDR3 is 14 amino acids long. Study-level findings and limits: Clonal expansion by week 6 occurred in CD4+ and CD8+ blood T cells (at 0.1 to 3.0 mg/kg).

The assay was immunoSEQ multiplex PCR, and TCRdb's table has in-frame clones only and misses some. The repertoire holds 20,000 to 30,000 clones, with just over 90% as singletons. Sequencing was performed on CD4+ or CD8+ T cells sorted from blood, taken in a trial of the OX40 agonist ivuxolimab. This receptor was obtained from an adult with an advanced solid tumor such as melanoma, head and neck, liver or kidney cancer. The genes are TRBV28 and TRBJ2-3; TRBD1 matches at 7 bases. The CDR3 DNA is TGTGCCAGCAGTGGTGGACAGGGCACAGATACGCAGTATTTT. Its protein is CASSGGQGTDTQYF.